Listed below are T cell receptor beta chains from one sample, sequenced in a study of blood T cell repertoires in COVID-19. Clones were sequenced by immunoSEQ multiplex PCR, and TCRdb holds only the in-frame ones, with some missing. Of tens of thousands of clones detected, almost 90% appear once; the ten largest clones hold 2.5%. The sequencing sample was made of peripheral blood. These receptors originate from a human donor in a cohort sampled during active COVID-19. Both conserved end residues are trimmed from each CDR3.

j_call cdr3_length v_call cdr3_aa
TRBJ1-4 13 TRBV24-1 ATPRGTAENEKLF
TRBJ2-5 10 TRBV6-2/TRBV6-3 ASSSGLGAQY
TRBJ2-1 15 TRBV5-4 ASSAGLAGVSYNEQF
TRBJ1-2 13 TRBV4-2 ASSQDPGGVYGYT
TRBJ2-2 13 TRBV5-1 ASSLDGLNTGELF
TRBJ1-5 13 TRBV4-3 ASSQADREDQPQH
TRBJ2-7 11 TRBV28 ASSWGTDYEQY
TRBJ1-6 15 TRBV19 ASSIEFRSSYNSPLH
TRBJ1-2 11 TRBV12-3/TRBV12-4 ASSLGSGWGYT
TRBJ1-1 10 TRBV27 ASSLTGTEAF
TRBJ2-7 15 TRBV5-1 ASSPFGIQDISYEQY
TRBJ1-5 13 TRBV4-1 ASSQAGGGNQPQH
TRBJ1-1 12 TRBV29-1 SVGGQAMNTEAF
TRBJ2-5 13 TRBV6-1 ASSDHRGQKETQY
TRBJ1-4 11 TRBV28 ASRPAANEKLF
TRBJ1-1 13 TRBV27 ASSFDHRGNTEAF
TRBJ1-3 18 TRBV3-1/TRBV3-2 ASSLSLRTGGSSSGNTIY
TRBJ1-4 13 TRBV18 ASSSRAGVREKLF
TRBJ2-1 12 TRBV7-9 ASSLVLRGNEQF
TRBJ1-2 12 TRBV3-1/TRBV3-2 ASSQPNRGDGYT
TRBJ2-3 15 TRBV7-9 ASSEQGSGGSTDTQY
TRBJ2-3 17 TRBV27 ASRREGVAGASSTDTQY